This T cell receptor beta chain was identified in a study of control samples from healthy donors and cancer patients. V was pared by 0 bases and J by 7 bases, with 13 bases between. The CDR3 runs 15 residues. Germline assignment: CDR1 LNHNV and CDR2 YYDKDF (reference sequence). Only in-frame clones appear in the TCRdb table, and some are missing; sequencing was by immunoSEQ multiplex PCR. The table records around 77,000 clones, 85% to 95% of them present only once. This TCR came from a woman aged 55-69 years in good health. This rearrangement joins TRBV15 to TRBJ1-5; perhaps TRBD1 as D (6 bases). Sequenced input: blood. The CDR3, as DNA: TGTGCCACCAGCAGAGATAGGGGGTCGGGACAGCCCCAGCATTTT. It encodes CATSRDRGSGQPQHF.